Sequencing of this TCR beta chain was carried out in a study of Tregs in tolerant kidney transplant recipients (dated by TCRdb to about 2019). With regard to the full study: The study used TCRbeta sequencing to identify donor-specific regulatory T cells before combined kidney and bone marrow transplantation, then tracked those cells after transplant. What the study reported, not specific to this receptor: Because only a small number of patients were included, the study had limitations, and the results will need to be validated in larger populations as well as under other immunosuppression protocols. Biological reproducibility was not examined directly, but technical replication error appeared to be minimal. In tolerant patients, donor-specific Tregs expanded more than Tregs overall, which suggests antigen-driven rather than nonspecific expansion. Because the PCR primers were changed over time for some patients, nucleotide-level comparison could not be performed across the samples from those patients. The most biologically relevant and donor-specific TCRbeta repertoire appeared to be identified by expanding Tregs with activated donor B cells.

Related donors were used in the transplants with nonmyeloablative bone marrow transplantation, and mixed chimerism was transient in the human trials. Unstimulated Tregs (CD4+CD25+CD127-), CD4+ non-Tregs (CD4+CD25-), CD4 and CD8 cells were FACS-sorted from thawed PBMCs. 4 combined kidney and bone marrow transplant recipients from the ITN036ST trial were included as patients, and samples were available only from these trial subjects. Healthy control blood was processed to PBMCs with a Ficoll density gradient and then cryopreserved, whereas patient PBMCs were collected both before and after transplant. The germline V gene supplies CDR1 LGHNA and CDR2 YSLEER. Spanning cysteine to phenylalanine, the CDR3 consists of 14 amino acids. Only CDR3 DNA remains: 42 bases, in frame from the first base. For TCRbeta CDR3 sequencing, genomic DNA was extracted from sorted cells using the QIAGEN DNeasy Blood and Tissue Kit. High-throughput TCRbeta CDR3 sequencing, which included PCR amplification with bias correction and internal controls, was done commercially through immunoSEQ. In the source study's methods: Unique productive TCRbeta sequences were defined by CDR3 nucleotide sequence where primers matched, and otherwise by CDR3 amino acid sequence together with Vbeta and Jbeta genes. Sorting error was corrected by removing sequences shared between sorted populations at a frequency ratio of 2:1 or less, and the remaining shared sequences were assigned to the higher population. A sequence was defined as donor-reactive if the sequence was expanded at least 5-fold in CFSE-low cells compared with unstimulated cells and had a frequency of at least 0.01% in CFSE-low cells. Repertoire divergence was quantified by Jensen-Shannon divergence using the top 100 TCRbeta sequences ranked by frequency. For samples with multiple sequencing runs, sorting error was corrected separately for each run before the runs were pooled. TCRdb provides this immuneACCESS table in a form limited to in-frame rearrangements. Some clones are lacking; in checked studies, under half of them reflect an unresolved V gene, and why the rest are absent is not known. D and trimming come from the DNA, and the V and J calls and clone size come from that table. In all, the sample holds about 52,000 clones, and 90% to 95% of those were seen once. Around 15% of the sample comes from the top ten.

On this clone: Its recognized antigen is unknown. An end of the junction differs from the germline gene, which may be a read error.

This specimen consisted of CD8+ T cells from blood (PBMCs), obtained 24 months after the transplant. The sequence links TRBV4-3 to TRBJ1-2; 7 central nucleotides agree with TRBD1. The sequence came from a human patient who received a combined kidney and bone marrow transplant. Because of the transplant, the T cells may be the graft donor's rather than the patient's own. CDR3 loop: CASSHHDRAPGYAF. The DNA is as follows: TGCGCCAGCAGCCATCATGACAGGGCGCCTGGCTACGCCTTC.